The T cell receptor beta chain under discussion was sequenced for a study of T cells after posttransplantation cyclophosphamide. Study-level findings and limits: Later blood repertoires were often dominated by clones from the donor CD8+ memory compartment.

Some clones are missing from TCRdb's copy, which holds only in-frame ones; the method was immunoSEQ multiplex PCR. The sample lists about 14,000 clones, none appearing once, the ten largest making up 20% to 25%. Treatment was busulfan-fludarabine conditioning, a marrow graft, and cyclophosphamide on days +3 and +4. At least ten counts were recorded for this clone. No antigen is known for it. The sample here was PBMCs, taken around 1,100 days after allogeneic stem cell transplant with posttransplant cyclophosphamide. This clonotype was sampled from a female patient in her forties or fifties who received an allogeneic stem cell transplant from a related donor, was CMV-positive, and had no GVHD. The graft donor may have given rise to some T cells.

DNA of the CDR3: TGTGCCAGCAGCAAGGGGACAGGGGAGAGCACTGAAGCTTTCTTT. Translation: CASSKGTGESTEAFF. The rearrangement uses TRBV5-5 and TRBJ1-1; 10 bases fit TRBD1. CDR3 length: 15 residues. Trimming took 4 bases from V and 4 from J; bases not matched to a gene: 7. Germline loops: CDR1 SGHKS, CDR2 YYEKEE (reference sequence).